The 31 T cell receptor beta chains in this list originate from one sample, sequenced in a study of PD-1 blockade in mismatch repair-deficient tumors. Sequenced by immunoSEQ multiplex PCR; TCRdb stores in-frame clones only, minus some. Among approximately 50,000 clones listed, 78% were seen once. Material: peripheral blood, obtained 4 weeks after starting pembrolizumab. The receptor set was obtained from an adult with mismatch repair-deficient cancer.

The chain carries TRBV6-5 and TRBJ2-7, with D maybe TRBD2 (7 bases). Germline CDR1 MNHEY, CDR2 SVGAGI. The CDR3 runs to 13 residues. With 11 bases removed from V and 2 bases from J, the gap between germline ends came to 16 bases. CDR3 protein: CAAGAIGAYEQYF. CDR3 bases: TGTGCCGCGGGGGCGATAGGGGCCTACGAGCAGTACTTC.

The chain carries TRBV9 and TRBJ2-1, with TRBD2 matching over 8 bases. The germline V gene encodes CDR1 SGDLS and CDR2 YYNGEE. The trim removed 0 bases at V and 0 bases at J, leaving 8 bases unmatched. CDR3 length equals 18 residues. CDR3 sequence (DNA): TGTGCCAGCAGCGTAGGACACGGCGGGAGGTCCTCCTACAATGAGCAGTTCTTC. Protein: CASSVGHGGRSSYNEQFF.

This rearrangement joins TRBV6-6 to TRBJ1-2; D uncertain. Germline V gene sequence: CDR1 MNHNY, CDR2 SVGAGI (reference sequence). There are 14 residues in the CDR3. The V end lost 0 bases, the J end lost 8 bases, and 13 bases lay between the germline ends. In DNA form, the CDR3 reads TGTGCCAGCAGTTACTCGAAGTCCGGGAGGGGCTACACCTTC. Amino acid sequence: CASSYSKSGRGYTF.

The genes are TRBV21-1 and TRBJ2-1; TRBD2, as called in the table, went unchecked against the DNA. TRBV21-1 is reported as a pseudogene. The CDR3 consists of 17 residues. CDR3 region: CASSKEEDRIGVDEQFF. Written as DNA, the CDR3 is TGTGCCAGCAGCAAAGAGGAGGATAGGATAGGTGTAGATGAGCAGTTCTTC.

The chain uses TRBV4-1 and TRBJ2-7, with 9 bases that match TRBD2. V lost 2 bases to trimming and J lost 3 bases; unmatched junction nucleotides: 5. This CDR3 region has 15 residues. Germline V gene lookup returns CDR1 MGHRA and CDR2 YSYEKL. The CDR3 DNA sequence: TGCGCCAGCAGCCAACTCGGACTAGCGAGCTACGAGCAGTACTTC. It specifies CASSQLGLASYEQYF.

This clone turned up a few times. The rearrangement uses TRBV6-1 and TRBJ2-3, with D possibly being TRBD2 (6 bases). V lost 7 bases and J 0 bases, leaving 14 bases between the germline ends. This CDR3 is 15 amino acids long. The germline V gene encodes CDR1 MNHNS and CDR2 SASEGT. For the CDR3, the DNA is TGTGCCAGCACCCGAGGGCGGGAAAGCACAGATACGCAGTATTTT. Translated, it gives CASTRGRESTDTQYF.

This clone has only a few counts. The chain uses TRBV5-1 and TRBJ2-7; the D is unclear. This CDR3 is 14 amino acids long. V was trimmed by 1 base and J by 0 bases, leaving 8 bases between them. The germline gives CDR1 SGHRS, CDR2 YFSETQ. In nucleotides, the CDR3 is TGCGCCAGCAGCTTGTTTACGGACTCCTACGAGCAGTACTTC. Translated: CASSLFTDSYEQYF. Variable domain in full (rest from reference TRBV5-1 and TRBJ2-7): KAGVTQTPRYLIKTRGQQVTLSCSPISGHRSVSWYQQTPGQGLQFLFEYFSETQRNKGNFPGRFSGRQFSNSRSEMNVSTLELGDSALYLCASSLFTDSYEQYFGPGTRLTVT.

The rearrangement links TRBV9 to TRBJ1-2, with TRBD1 matching 10 bases. This CDR3 contains 16 residues. Germline values: CDR1 SGDLS, CDR2 YYNGEE. V lost 4 bases and J lost 4; bases outside the gene matches: 10. The CDR3 bases are TGTGCCAGCAGCTTACCTGCTCGGGACAGGGGCTATGGCTACACCTTC. It codes for CASSLPARDRGYGYTF.

This clone was seen a single time. The chain links TRBV5-1 to TRBJ1-1; TRBD1 matches at 7 bases. The CDR3 spans 16 residues. From germline, CDR1 is SGHRS and CDR2 YFSETQ. The V gene end was trimmed by 0 bases and the J gene end by 2 bases; junction bases not matched to a gene: 7. As DNA, the CDR3 is TGCGCCAGCAGCTTGGCAAGACAGGGCTCAAACACTGAAGCTTTCTTT. It is translated as CASSLARQGSNTEAFF.

This clone appeared a single time. The chain couples TRBV11-2 to TRBJ2-7; tentatively, D is TRBD2 (6 bases). The V gene's germline CDR1 is SGHAT and CDR2 FQNNGV. With 5 bases removed from V and 2 bases from J, the gap between germline ends came to 16 bases. This CDR3 spans 15 amino acids. The CDR3 protein is CASSKASELPYEQYF. The CDR3 coding sequence is TGTGCCAGCAGCAAAGCTAGCGAACTTCCCTACGAGCAGTACTTC.

This sequence joins TRBV7-9 and TRBJ2-7; 7 bases align to TRBD2. The CDR3 has 13 amino acids. Germline CDR1 is SEHNR and CDR2 is FQNEAQ (reference sequence). V lost 3 bases to trimming and J lost 6 bases; unmatched junction nucleotides: 5. The CDR3 sequence: CASSFAGDREQYF. In DNA, the CDR3 is TGTGCCAGCAGCTTCGCGGGAGATCGCGAGCAGTACTTC.

This clone was detected once. The V and J genes are TRBV5-1 and TRBJ1-1; D not resolved. The CDR3 runs to 14 residues. V was cut by 1 base and J by 1 base, with 8 bases left in between. Germline CDR1 reads SGHRS; CDR2 reads YFSETQ. CDR3 bases: TGCGCCAGCAGCTTGTTGGGTGAGAACACTGAAGCTTTCTTT. It specifies CASSLLGENTEAFF. Drawing the rest from reference TRBV5-1 and TRBJ1-1, the complete variable domain is KAGVTQTPRYLIKTRGQQVTLSCSPISGHRSVSWYQQTPGQGLQFLFEYFSETQRNKGNFPGRFSGRQFSNSRSEMNVSTLELGDSALYLCASSLLGENTEAFFGQGTRLTVV.

The J gene is TRBJ2-2, the V gene TRBV11-2; D is unclear. The CDR3 consists of 14 residues. Germline V CDR1 and CDR2: SGHAT, FQNNGV. V dropped 1 base and J dropped 5 bases, with 8 bases sitting between them. DNA of the CDR3: TGTGCCAGCAGCTTAGGGTTAGGGACCGGGGAGCTGTTTTTT. This encodes CASSLGLGTGELFF.

The CDR3 sequence: CAGVQTGPGTGELFF. In DNA form, the CDR3 reads TGTGCCGGGGTCCAGACAGGCCCGGGGACCGGGGAGCTGTTTTTT. V usage is TRBV6-1 and J usage is TRBJ2-2, with D perhaps TRBD1 (6 bases). CDR3 length: 15 residues. Germline V gene data show CDR1 as MNHNS and CDR2 as SASEGT. Trimming removed 11 bases from V and 5 bases from J, with 21 bases in between.

The chain couples TRBV6-1 to TRBJ2-2; D is ambiguous. Germline V gene sequence: CDR1 MNHNS, CDR2 SASEGT. The CDR3 runs to 13 residues. Trimming left V 8 bases short and J 3 bases short, with 10 bases between. The CDR3 loop reads CASWAWDTGELFF. CDR3 bases: TGTGCCAGCTGGGCCTGGGACACCGGGGAGCTGTTTTTT.

This clone was recorded once. The chain joins TRBV30 to TRBJ2-1; D is perhaps TRBD1 (7 bases). The CDR3 covers 17 residues. Trimming left V 0 bases short and J 6 bases short, with 21 bases between. Germline lookup yields CDR1 GTSNPN and CDR2 SVGIG (reference sequence). This chain's CDR3 is CAWSVGWRRDRGNEQFF. The CDR3 DNA reads as TGTGCCTGGAGTGTTGGGTGGAGGAGGGACAGAGGCAATGAGCAGTTCTTC.

The V gene is TRBV2, the J gene TRBJ1-4; D is unresolved. Trimming left V 4 bases short and J 8 bases short, with 17 bases between. Looked up from germline, CDR1 is SNHLY and CDR2 is FYNNEI. This CDR3 has 15 amino acids. CDR3 sequence: CASSVPGRLGEKLFF. DNA for the CDR3: TGTGCCAGCAGTGTCCCGGGTCGCCTCGGGGAAAAACTGTTTTTT.

The chain recombines TRBV19 with TRBJ1-1; D not resolved. The CDR3 covers 14 residues. V lost 3 bases to trimming and J lost 10 bases, with 18 bases between them. Germline CDR1 reads LNHDA; CDR2 reads SQIVND (reference sequence). The CDR3 sequence: CASSMGAGVAGAFF. CDR3 sequence (DNA): TGTGCCAGTAGTATGGGCGCTGGGGTGGCTGGAGCTTTCTTT.

This clone was found once. This chain links TRBV11-3 with TRBJ1-2, with 8 bases that match TRBD1. Germline-derived CDR1 and CDR2 are SGHNT and YENEEA. After removal of 5 bases from V and 2 bases from J, the junction contained 4 bases not matched to a gene. The CDR3 has 14 amino acids. CDR3 nucleotide sequence: TGTGCCAGCAGCCGGACAGGGCTCAACTATGGCTACACCTTC. This gives the protein CASSRTGLNYGYTF.

The chain couples TRBV13 to TRBJ2-7; D gene ambiguous. CDR3 length: 13 amino acids. Trimming cost V 5 bases and J 3 bases, with 11 bases left between them. From germline, CDR1 is PRHDT and CDR2 FYEKMQ (reference sequence). The DNA for the CDR3 is TGTGCCAGCAGCCAAGGACGTGGCTACGAGCAGTACTTC. Its translation is CASSQGRGYEQYF.

V is TRBV27 and J is TRBJ1-1, with D tentatively TRBD1 (6 bases). The CDR3 length is 14 residues. The V end lost 7 bases, the J end lost 5 bases, and 17 bases lay between the germline ends. The germline V gene has CDR1 MNHEY and CDR2 SMNVEV (reference sequence). The CDR3 here is CASTTKGGWTEAFF. CDR3 coding DNA: TGTGCCAGCACTACCAAAGGGGGTTGGACTGAAGCTTTCTTT.

V and J are TRBV30 and TRBJ1-1, with TRBD1 matching over 8 bases. The V and J ends lost 3 bases and 1 base, in that order; junction bases with no gene match: 4. Germline CDR1 reads GTSNPN; CDR2 reads SVGIG (reference sequence). CDR3 length: 14 residues. The CDR3 loop reads CAWRKGTGNTEAFF. CDR3 nucleotide sequence: TGTGCCTGGAGAAAGGGGACAGGGAACACTGAAGCTTTCTTT. Based on the CDR3 plus reference TRBV30 and TRBJ1-1, the full variable domain is SQTIHQWPATLVQPVGSPLSLECTVEGTSNPNLYWYRQAAGRGLQLLFYSVGIGQISSEVPQNLSASRPQDRQFILSSKKLLLSDSGFYLCAWRKGTGNTEAFFGQGTRLTVV.

This rearrangement joins TRBV27 to TRBJ2-3, with D tentatively TRBD1 (6 bases). The CDR3 loop spans 17 amino acids. V was pared by 0 bases and J by 6 bases, with 19 bases between. Germline V gives CDR1 MNHEY, CDR2 SMNVEV (reference sequence). The CDR3 region has the DNA TGTGCCAGCAGTTTATCGGGACAAGGGTTTTGGACGGATACGCAGTATTTT. Protein product: CASSLSGQGFWTDTQYF.

This sequence joins TRBV7-6 and TRBJ2-7; D may correspond to TRBD1 or TRBD2 (6 bases each). Trimming cost V 5 bases and J 2 bases, with 13 bases left between them. The CDR3 has 14 amino acids. The V gene's germline CDR1 is SGHVS and CDR2 FNYEAQ. DNA of the CDR3: TGTGCCAGCAGCCGCGGGGCAGGGGCCTACGAGCAGTACTTC. Encoded protein: CASSRGAGAYEQYF.

The chain joins TRBV19 to TRBJ2-7, with D perhaps TRBD2 (5 bases). V was pared by 6 bases and J by 2 bases, with 11 bases between. The CDR3 runs to 13 residues. Germline CDR1 and CDR2: LNHDA and SQIVND (reference sequence). CDR3 sequence reads: CASRKTGTYEQYF. The CDR3 DNA reads TGTGCCAGTAGAAAGACCGGGACCTACGAGCAGTACTTC.

The rearrangement uses TRBV11-2 and TRBJ2-2; 7 bases map to TRBD1. V was clipped by 5 bases and J by 1 base; unmatched bases: 4. The CDR3 contains 15 residues. Germline V gives CDR1 SGHAT, CDR2 FQNNGV. The CDR3 reads CASSPDRRNTGELFF. CDR3 sequence (DNA): TGTGCCAGCAGCCCGGACAGGAGGAACACCGGGGAGCTGTTTTTT. Full variable domain (rest looked up from reference TRBV11-2 and TRBJ2-2): EAGVAQSPRYKIIEKRQSVAFWCNPISGHATLYWYQQILGQGPKLLIQFQNNGVVDDSQLPKDRFSAERLKGVDSTLKIQPAKLEDSAVYLCASSPDRRNTGELFFGEGSRLTVL.

V is TRBV5-4 and J is TRBJ2-7, with a tentative D call TRBD2 (6 bases). Germline V CDR1 and CDR2: SGHNT, YYREEE (reference sequence). This CDR3 is built from 13 residues. Trimming took off 4 bases at V and 2 bases at J, with 10 bases between the two ends. The CDR3 is CASSREATYEQYF. In DNA form, the CDR3 reads TGTGCCAGCAGCAGGGAGGCCACCTACGAGCAGTACTTC.

CDR3 bases: TGTGCCAGCAGCTTGGCCGGTGGGGTGGTTGGAAACACCATATATTTT. Protein sequence: CASSLAGGVVGNTIYF. The J gene is TRBJ1-3, the V gene TRBV5-6; no firm D call. This CDR3 region has 16 residues. Germline-derived CDR1 and CDR2 are SGHDT and YYEEEE. The V gene lost 0 bases and the J gene lost 3 bases, with 13 bases spanning the gap.

In this sample, this clone turned up a few times. The V call is TRBV10-1, the J call TRBJ2-7; D is unclear. CDR1 WNHNN and CDR2 SYGVQD come from the germline V gene (reference sequence). The CDR3 is made up of 15 amino acids. Trimming cost V 0 bases and J 0 bases, with 9 bases left between them. CDR3 in DNA: TGCGCCAGCAGTGAGTCGATCCATGGCTCCTACGAGCAGTACTTC. As protein: CASSESIHGSYEQYF.

This rearrangement joins TRBV4-3 to TRBJ2-3, with 10 bases matching TRBD2. The J segment lost 6 bases and the V segment lost 2 bases, leaving 5 bases of the junction unmatched. Per the germline V gene, CDR1 is LGHNA and CDR2 is YSLEER. The CDR3 spans 15 residues. The DNA of the CDR3 is TGCGCCAGCAGCCAAAGCGGGAGGGCCCCCGATACGCAGTATTTT. Translated, it gives CASSQSGRAPDTQYF.

The gene calls are TRBV2 and TRBJ1-2; tentative D call: TRBD1 (5 bases). The CDR3 has 18 residues. Germline CDR1 is SNHLY and CDR2 is FYNNEI. The V and J ends lost 2 bases and 0 bases respectively, with 19 bases between them. The CDR3 loop reads CASSESGAGISSNYGYTF. The CDR3 bases are TGTGCCAGCAGTGAAAGCGGGGCAGGGATCTCTTCTAACTATGGCTACACCTTC.